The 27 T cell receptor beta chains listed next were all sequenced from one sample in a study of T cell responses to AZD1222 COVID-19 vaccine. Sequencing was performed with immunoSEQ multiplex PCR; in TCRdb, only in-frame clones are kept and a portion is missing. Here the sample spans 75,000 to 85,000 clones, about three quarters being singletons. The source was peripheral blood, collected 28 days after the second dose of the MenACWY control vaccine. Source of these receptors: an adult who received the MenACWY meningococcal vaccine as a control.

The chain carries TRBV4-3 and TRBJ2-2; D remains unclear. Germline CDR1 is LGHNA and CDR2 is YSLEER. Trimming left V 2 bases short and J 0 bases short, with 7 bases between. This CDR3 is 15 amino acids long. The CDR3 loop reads CASSQSTSNTGELFF. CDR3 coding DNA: TGCGCCAGCAGCCAATCGACTTCGAACACCGGGGAGCTGTTTTTT.

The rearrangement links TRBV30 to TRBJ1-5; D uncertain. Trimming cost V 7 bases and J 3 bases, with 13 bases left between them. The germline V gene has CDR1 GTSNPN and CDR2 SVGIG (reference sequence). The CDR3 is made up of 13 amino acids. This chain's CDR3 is CALGEADNQPQHF. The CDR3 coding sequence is TGTGCCTTGGGAGAGGCCGACAATCAGCCCCAGCATTTT.

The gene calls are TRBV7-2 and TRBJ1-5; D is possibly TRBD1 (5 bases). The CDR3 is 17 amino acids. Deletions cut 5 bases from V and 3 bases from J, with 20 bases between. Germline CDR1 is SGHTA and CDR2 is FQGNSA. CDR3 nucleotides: TGTGCCAGCAGCCCCGGGGGTGGGGGGATTTCCAATCAGCCCCAGCATTTT. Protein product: CASSPGGGGISNQPQHF.

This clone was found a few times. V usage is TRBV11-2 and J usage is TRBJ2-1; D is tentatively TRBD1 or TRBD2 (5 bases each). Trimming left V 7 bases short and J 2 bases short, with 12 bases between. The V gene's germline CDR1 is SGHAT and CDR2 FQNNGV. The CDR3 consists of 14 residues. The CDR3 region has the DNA TGTGCCAGCACCCCCGGGGCGGCCTACAATGAGCAGTTCTTC. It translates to CASTPGAAYNEQFF.

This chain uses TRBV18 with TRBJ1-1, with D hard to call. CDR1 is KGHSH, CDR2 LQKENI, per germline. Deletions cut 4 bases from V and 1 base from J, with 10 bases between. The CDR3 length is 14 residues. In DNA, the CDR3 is TGTGCCAGCTCACTACTTCAAACGAACACTGAAGCTTTCTTT. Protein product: CASSLLQTNTEAFF. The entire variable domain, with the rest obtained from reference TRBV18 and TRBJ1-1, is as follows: NAGVMQNPRHLVRRRGQEARLRCSPMKGHSHVYWYRQLPEEGLKFMVYLQKENIIDESGMPKERFSAEFPKEGPSILRIQQVVRGDSAAYFCASSLLQTNTEAFFGQGTRLTVV.

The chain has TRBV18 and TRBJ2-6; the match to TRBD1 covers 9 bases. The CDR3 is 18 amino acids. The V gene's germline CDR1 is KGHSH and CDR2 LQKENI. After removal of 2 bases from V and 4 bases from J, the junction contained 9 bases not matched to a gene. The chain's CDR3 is CASSPEQGALAGANVLTF. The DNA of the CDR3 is TGTGCCAGCTCACCAGAACAGGGGGCACTTGCAGGGGCCAACGTCCTGACTTTC.

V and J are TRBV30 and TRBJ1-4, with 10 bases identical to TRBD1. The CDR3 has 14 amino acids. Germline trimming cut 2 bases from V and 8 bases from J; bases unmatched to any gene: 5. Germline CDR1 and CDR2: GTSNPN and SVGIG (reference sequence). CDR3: CAWSSGQGMEKLFF. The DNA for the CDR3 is TGTGCCTGGAGTTCGGGACAGGGGATGGAAAAACTGTTTTTT. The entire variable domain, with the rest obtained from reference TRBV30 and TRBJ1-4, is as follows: SQTIHQWPATLVQPVGSPLSLECTVEGTSNPNLYWYRQAAGRGLQLLFYSVGIGQISSEVPQNLSASRPQDRQFILSSKKLLLSDSGFYLCAWSSGQGMEKLFFGSGTQLSVL.

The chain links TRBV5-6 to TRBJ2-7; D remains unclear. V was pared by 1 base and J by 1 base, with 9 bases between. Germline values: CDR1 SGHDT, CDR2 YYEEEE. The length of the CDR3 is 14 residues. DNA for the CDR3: TGTGCCAGCAGCTTGAGGCCAGCTTCCTACGAGCAGTACTTC. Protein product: CASSLRPASYEQYF.

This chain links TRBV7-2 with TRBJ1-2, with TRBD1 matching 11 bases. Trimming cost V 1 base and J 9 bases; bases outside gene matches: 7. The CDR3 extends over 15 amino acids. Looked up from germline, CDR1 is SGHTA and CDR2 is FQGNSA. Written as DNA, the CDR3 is TGTGCCAGCAGCTTAGGGACAGGGGGCTTGAGGAGCTACACCTTC. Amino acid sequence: CASSLGTGGLRSYTF.

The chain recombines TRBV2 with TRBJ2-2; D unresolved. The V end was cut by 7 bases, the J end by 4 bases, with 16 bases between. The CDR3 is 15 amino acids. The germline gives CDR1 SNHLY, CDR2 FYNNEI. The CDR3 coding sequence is TGTGCCAGCAACCAAGGTGATAGGGCCACCGGGGAGCTGTTTTTT. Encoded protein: CASNQGDRATGELFF.

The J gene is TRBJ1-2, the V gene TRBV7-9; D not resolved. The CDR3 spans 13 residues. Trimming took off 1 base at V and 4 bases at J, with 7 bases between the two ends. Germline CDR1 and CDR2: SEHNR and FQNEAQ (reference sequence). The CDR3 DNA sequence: TGTGCCAGCAGCTTAGTTGGGTCCTATGGCTACACCTTC. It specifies CASSLVGSYGYTF.

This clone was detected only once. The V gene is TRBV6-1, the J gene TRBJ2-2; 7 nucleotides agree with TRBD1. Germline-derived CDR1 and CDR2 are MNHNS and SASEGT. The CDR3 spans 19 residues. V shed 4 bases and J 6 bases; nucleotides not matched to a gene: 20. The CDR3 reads CASSANLQGRRHNAGELFF. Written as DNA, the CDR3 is TGTGCCAGCAGTGCAAACCTACAGGGGCGCAGGCACAACGCCGGGGAGCTGTTTTTT.

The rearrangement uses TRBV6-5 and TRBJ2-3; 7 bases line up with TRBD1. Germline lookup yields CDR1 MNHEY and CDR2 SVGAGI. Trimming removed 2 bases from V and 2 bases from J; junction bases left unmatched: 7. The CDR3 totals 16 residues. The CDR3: CASSYDGTETTDTQYF. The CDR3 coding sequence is TGTGCCAGCAGTTACGACGGGACAGAAACCACAGATACGCAGTATTTT.

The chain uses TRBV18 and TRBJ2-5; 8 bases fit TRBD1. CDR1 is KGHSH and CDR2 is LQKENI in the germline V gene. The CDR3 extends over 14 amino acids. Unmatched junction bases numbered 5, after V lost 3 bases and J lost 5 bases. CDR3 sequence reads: CASSPQQGAETQYF. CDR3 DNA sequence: TGTGCCAGCTCACCTCAGCAGGGGGCGGAGACCCAGTACTTC.

CDR3 nucleotides: TGTGCCAGCAACGGGTTTGGGGGACAGGGCCACGAAAAACTGTTTTTT. Amino acids: CASNGFGGQGHEKLFF. This chain joins TRBV5-5 and TRBJ1-4, with 9 nucleotides matching TRBD1. V shed 6 bases and J 8 bases; nucleotides not matched to a gene: 14. Germline CDR1 and CDR2: SGHKS and YYEKEE (reference sequence). The CDR3 runs 16 residues.

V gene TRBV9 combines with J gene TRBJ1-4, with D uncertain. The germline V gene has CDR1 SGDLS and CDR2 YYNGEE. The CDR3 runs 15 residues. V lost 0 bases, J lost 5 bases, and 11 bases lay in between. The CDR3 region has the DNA TGTGCCAGCAGCGTAGCTTCAGGACCAAATGAAAAACTGTTTTTT. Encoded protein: CASSVASGPNEKLFF.

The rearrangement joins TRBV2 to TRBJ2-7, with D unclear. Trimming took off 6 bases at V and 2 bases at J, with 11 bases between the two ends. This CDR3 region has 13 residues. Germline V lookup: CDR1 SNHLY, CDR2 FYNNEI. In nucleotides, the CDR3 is TGTGCCAGCAGAACGACCGGAGCCTACGAGCAGTACTTC. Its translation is CASRTTGAYEQYF.

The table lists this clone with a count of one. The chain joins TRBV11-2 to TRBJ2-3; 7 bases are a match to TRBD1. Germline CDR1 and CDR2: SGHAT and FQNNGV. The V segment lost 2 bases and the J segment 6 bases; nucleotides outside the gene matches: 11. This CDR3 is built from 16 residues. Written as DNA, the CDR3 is TGTGCCAGCAGCTTACTGGCCGGGACAGCTTTGGATACGCAGTATTTT. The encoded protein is CASSLLAGTALDTQYF.

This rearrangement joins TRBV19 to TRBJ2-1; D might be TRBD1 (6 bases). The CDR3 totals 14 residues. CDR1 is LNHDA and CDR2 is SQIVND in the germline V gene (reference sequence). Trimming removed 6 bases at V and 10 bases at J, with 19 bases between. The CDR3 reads CASRNAGAGEEQFF. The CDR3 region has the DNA TGTGCCAGTAGGAATGCAGGGGCTGGGGAAGAGCAGTTCTTC.

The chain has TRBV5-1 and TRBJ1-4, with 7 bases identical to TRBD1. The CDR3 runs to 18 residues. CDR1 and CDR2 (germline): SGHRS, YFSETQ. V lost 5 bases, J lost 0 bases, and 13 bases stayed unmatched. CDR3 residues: CASSPQGSLGTTNEKLFF. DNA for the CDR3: TGCGCCAGCAGTCCACAGGGGTCTTTGGGTACAACTAATGAAAAACTGTTTTTT.

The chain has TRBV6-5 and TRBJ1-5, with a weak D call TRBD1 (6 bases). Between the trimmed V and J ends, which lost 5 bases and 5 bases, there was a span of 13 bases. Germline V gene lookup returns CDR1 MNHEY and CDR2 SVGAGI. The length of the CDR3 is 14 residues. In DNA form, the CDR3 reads TGTGCCAGCAGTCCCGACAGGAGGGATCAGCCCCAGCATTTT. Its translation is CASSPDRRDQPQHF.

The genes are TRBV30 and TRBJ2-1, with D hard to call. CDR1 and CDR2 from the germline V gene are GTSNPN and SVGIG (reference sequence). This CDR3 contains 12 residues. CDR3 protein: CVLVNLGDEQFF. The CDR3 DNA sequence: TGTGTCTTAGTGAATCTGGGCGATGAGCAGTTCTTC.

Here the CDR3 DNA reads TGCAGCGTTGATGACAGTATAGGTGAAGCTTTCTTT. It encodes CSVDDSIGEAFF. This chain connects TRBV29-1 to TRBJ1-1; D may be TRBD1 (5 bases). The germline V gene has CDR1 SQVTM and CDR2 ANQGSEA. V gave up 3 bases and J gave up 7 bases, with 12 bases separating them. The CDR3 is 12 residues long.

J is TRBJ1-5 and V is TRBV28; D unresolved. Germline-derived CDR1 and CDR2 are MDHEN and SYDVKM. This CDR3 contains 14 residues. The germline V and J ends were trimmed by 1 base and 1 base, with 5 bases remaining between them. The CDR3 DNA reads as TGTGCCAGCAGTTTATCAGGAAGCAATCAGCCCCAGCATTTT. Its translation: CASSLSGSNQPQHF.

The CDR3 protein is CASSGDSVYQETQYF. DNA for the CDR3: TGTGCCAGCAGTGGTGACTCGGTGTACCAAGAGACCCAGTACTTC. The chain joins TRBV2 to TRBJ2-5; D is unclear. Trimming cost V 4 bases and J 0 bases, with 12 bases left between them. Germline V gene sequence: CDR1 SNHLY, CDR2 FYNNEI. The CDR3 is 15 amino acids. Looking up the rest from reference TRBV2 and TRBJ2-5 gives the full variable domain: EPEVTQTPSHQVTQMGQEVILRCVPISNHLYFYWYRQILGQKVEFLVSFYNNEISEKSEIFDDQFSVERPDGSNFTLKIRSTKLEDSAMYFCASSGDSVYQETQYFGPGTRLLVL.

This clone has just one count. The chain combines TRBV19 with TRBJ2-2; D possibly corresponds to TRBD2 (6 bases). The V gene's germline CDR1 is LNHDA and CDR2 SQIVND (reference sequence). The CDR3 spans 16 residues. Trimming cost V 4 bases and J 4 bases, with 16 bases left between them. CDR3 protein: CASSTHNAEGTGELFF. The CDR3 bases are TGTGCCAGTAGTACCCATAACGCGGAGGGCACCGGGGAGCTGTTTTTT. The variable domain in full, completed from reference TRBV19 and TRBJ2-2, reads DGGITQSPKYLFRKEGQNVTLSCEQNLNHDAMYWYRQDPGQGLRLIYYSQIVNDFQKGDIAEGYSVSREKKESFPLTVTSAQKNPTAFYLCASSTHNAEGTGELFFGEGSRLTVL.

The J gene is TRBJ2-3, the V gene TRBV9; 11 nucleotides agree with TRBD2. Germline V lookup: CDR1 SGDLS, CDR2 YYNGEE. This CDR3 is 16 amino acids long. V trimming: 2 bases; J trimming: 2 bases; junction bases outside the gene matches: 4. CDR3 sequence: CASSVASGGPTDTQYF. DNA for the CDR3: TGTGCCAGCAGCGTCGCTAGCGGGGGGCCCACAGATACGCAGTATTTT.